Listed below are T cell receptor beta chains from one sample, sequenced in a study of blood T cell repertoires in COVID-19. The protocol was immunoSEQ multiplex PCR, while the TCRdb copy is restricted to in-frame clones and leaves out a portion. Here the sample spans more than 90,000 clones, around 87% being singletons. Material: peripheral blood. The receptor set was obtained from a woman in her 30s with acute or convalescent COVID-19. The CDR3 runs from the conserved cysteine through the conserved F or W. D genes are given only for firm matches. For some rows the clone size is stated as once, few or many, or as a class when expanded; others skip it.

clone size: .; D gene: .; J gene: TRBJ2-1; V gene: TRBV11-2; CDR3 DNA: TGTGCCAGCAGCTCTCTAAGGGGGGGATCCTACAATGAGCAGTTCTTC; CDR3 protein: CASSSLRGGSYNEQFF
clone size: few; D gene: TRBD2; J gene: TRBJ2-3; V gene: TRBV10-3; CDR3 DNA: TGTGCCATCAGTGACCTAGCGGATAGCACAGATACGCAGTATTTT; CDR3 protein: CAISDLADSTDTQYF
clone size: .; D gene: TRBD1; J gene: TRBJ1-2; V gene: TRBV9; CDR3 DNA: TGTGCCAGCAGCGTAGCTCCCCGGGACAGGGATCATCATGGCTACACCTTC; CDR3 protein: CASSVAPRDRDHHGYTF
clone size: .; D gene: .; J gene: TRBJ2-7; V gene: TRBV6-6; CDR3 DNA: TGTGCCAGCAGAACCGGGTCGTCCTACGAGCAGTACTTC; CDR3 protein: CASRTGSSYEQYF
clone size: once; D gene: .; J gene: TRBJ1-2; V gene: TRBV28; CDR3 DNA: TGTGCCAGCAGCCTGGATGGGAGGGAAGGGGGCTACACCTTC; CDR3 protein: CASSLDGREGGYTF
clone size: .; D gene: .; J gene: TRBJ2-1; V gene: TRBV19; CDR3 DNA: TGTGCCAGTCAGGGGTATGAGCAGTTCTTC; CDR3 protein: CASQGYEQFF
clone size: .; D gene: TRBD1; J gene: TRBJ2-2; V gene: TRBV18; CDR3 DNA: TGTGCCAGCTCACCACCGACAGGGGGCAACACCGGGGAGCTGTTTTTT; CDR3 protein: CASSPPTGGNTGELFF
clone size: .; D gene: .; J gene: TRBJ2-7; V gene: TRBV4-1; CDR3 DNA: TGCGCCAGCAGCCCCACAGATGCCTACGAGCAGTACTTC; CDR3 protein: CASSPTDAYEQYF
clone size: .; D gene: .; J gene: TRBJ2-7; V gene: TRBV5-5; CDR3 DNA: TGTGCCAGCAGCTTGGGTCCGGACAGCTCCTACGAGCAGTACTTC; CDR3 protein: CASSLGPDSSYEQYF
clone size: .; D gene: TRBD2; J gene: TRBJ2-3; V gene: TRBV27; CDR3 DNA: TGTGCCAGCACCCCACTTGGGGGGGGCACAGATACGCAGTATTTT; CDR3 protein: CASTPLGGGTDTQYF
clone size: .; D gene: TRBD1; J gene: TRBJ1-2; V gene: TRBV7-8; CDR3 DNA: TGTGCCAGCAGCGTAGACAGGGGGTTAGGGTGGGGCTACACCTTC; CDR3 protein: CASSVDRGLGWGYTF
clone size: few; D gene: TRBD1; J gene: TRBJ2-2; V gene: TRBV19; CDR3 DNA: TGTGCCAGCCTGGGGACAGCGAACACCGGGGAGCTGTTTTTT; CDR3 protein: CASLGTANTGELFF
clone size: .; D gene: .; J gene: TRBJ1-1; V gene: TRBV4-1; CDR3 DNA: TGCGCCAGCAGCCAGACCTTCAGGGAGGGCACTGAAGCTTTCTTT; CDR3 protein: CASSQTFREGTEAFF
clone size: .; D gene: .; J gene: TRBJ1-6; V gene: TRBV3-1/TRBV3-2; CDR3 DNA: TGTGCCAGCAGCCAAGTCTATCAGGTCGGAACACCCCTCCACTTT; CDR3 protein: CASSQVYQVGTPLHF
clone size: .; D gene: TRBD1; J gene: TRBJ1-2; V gene: TRBV11-2; CDR3 DNA: TGTGCCAGCAGTCGGGACAGTTCTAACTATGGCTACACCTTC; CDR3 protein: CASSRDSSNYGYTF
clone size: once; D gene: .; J gene: TRBJ1-5; V gene: TRBV7-4; CDR3 DNA: TGTGCCAGCAGCTTAGGTTATAGCAATCAGCCCCAGCATTTT; CDR3 protein: CASSLGYSNQPQHF
clone size: .; D gene: TRBD2; J gene: TRBJ2-7; V gene: TRBV5-1; CDR3 DNA: TGCGCCAGCAGCTCGACTAGCGGCTCCCCCGGCCAGTACTTC; CDR3 protein: CASSSTSGSPGQYF
clone size: .; D gene: .; J gene: TRBJ2-1; V gene: TRBV5-1; CDR3 DNA: TGCGCCAGCAGCTTGGCCCCTTTGGAGGGGTACAATGAGCAGTTCTTC; CDR3 protein: CASSLAPLEGYNEQFF
clone size: .; D gene: .; J gene: TRBJ1-1; V gene: TRBV6-5; CDR3 DNA: TGTGCCAGCAGTTACTTGGGAGACACTGAAGCTTTCTTT; CDR3 protein: CASSYLGDTEAFF
clone size: .; D gene: TRBD1; J gene: TRBJ1-1; V gene: TRBV11-3; CDR3 DNA: TGTGCCAGCAGCCGACAGGGGAACACTGAAGCTTTCTTT; CDR3 protein: CASSRQGNTEAFF
clone size: .; D gene: TRBD1; J gene: TRBJ1-4; V gene: TRBV5-4; CDR3 DNA: TGTGCCAGCAGCTTCGGGACAGGGCATGAAAAACTGTTTTTT; CDR3 protein: CASSFGTGHEKLFF
clone size: .; D gene: TRBD1; J gene: TRBJ1-5; V gene: TRBV27; CDR3 DNA: TGTGCCAGCTCCATACAGGGGGGGTTTTTGGGCAATCAGCCCCAGCATTTT; CDR3 protein: CASSIQGGFLGNQPQHF
clone size: .; D gene: .; J gene: TRBJ2-2; V gene: TRBV6-5; CDR3 DNA: TGTGCCAGCAGACTCAACACCGGGGAGCTGTTTTTT; CDR3 protein: CASRLNTGELFF
clone size: .; D gene: .; J gene: TRBJ2-5; V gene: TRBV12-5; CDR3 DNA: TGTGCTAGTGGTTTGGGAGCCCAAGAGACCCAGTACTTC; CDR3 protein: CASGLGAQETQYF
clone size: .; D gene: .; J gene: TRBJ1-2; V gene: TRBV6-5; CDR3 DNA: TGTGCCAGCGGGGGGGGCGGCTATGGCTACACCTTC; CDR3 protein: CASGGGGYGYTF
clone size: .; D gene: TRBD2; J gene: TRBJ2-3; V gene: TRBV7-3; CDR3 DNA: TGTGCCAGCAGCCCCTCAAAGCGGGGGAGCACAGATACGCAGTATTTT; CDR3 protein: CASSPSKRGSTDTQYF
clone size: .; D gene: .; J gene: TRBJ2-7; V gene: TRBV4-1; CDR3 DNA: TGCGCCAGCAGCCAAGTATCCGACGAGCAGTACTTC; CDR3 protein: CASSQVSDEQYF
clone size: .; D gene: .; J gene: TRBJ2-2; V gene: TRBV7-2; CDR3 DNA: TGTGCCAGCAGCCACGCCCCCTCTAGCGAAGACACCGGGGAGCTGTTTTTT; CDR3 protein: CASSHAPSSEDTGELFF
clone size: .; D gene: .; J gene: TRBJ2-1; V gene: TRBV5-1; CDR3 DNA: TGCGCCAGCAGCTTGAAACGAACTAGCTCCTACAATGAGCAGTTCTTC; CDR3 protein: CASSLKRTSSYNEQFF
clone size: few; D gene: .; J gene: TRBJ1-1; V gene: TRBV13; CDR3 DNA: TGTGCCAGCAGCTTTCCGGGAATGAACACTGAAGCTTTCTTT; CDR3 protein: CASSFPGMNTEAFF
clone size: .; D gene: TRBD1; J gene: TRBJ2-2; V gene: TRBV28; CDR3 DNA: TGTGCCAGTACTTCGAAGACAGGGCTAGTAACCGGGGAGCTGTTTTTT; CDR3 protein: CASTSKTGLVTGELFF
clone size: .; D gene: TRBD1; J gene: TRBJ2-3; V gene: TRBV5-1; CDR3 DNA: TGCGCCAGCAGCTTGGTCCGGACAGGGGGCACAGATACGCAGTATTTT; CDR3 protein: CASSLVRTGGTDTQYF
clone size: .; D gene: .; J gene: TRBJ2-2; V gene: TRBV6-5; CDR3 DNA: TGTGCCAGCAGTACCGCCTACCGGGACACCGGGGAGCTGTTTTTT; CDR3 protein: CASSTAYRDTGELFF
clone size: once; D gene: .; J gene: TRBJ1-1; V gene: TRBV28; CDR3 DNA: TGTGCCAGCAGTCCCCTTGGCAGTGTGAACACTGAAGCTTTCTTT; CDR3 protein: CASSPLGSVNTEAFF
clone size: .; D gene: TRBD2; J gene: TRBJ2-1; V gene: TRBV7-3; CDR3 DNA: TGTGCCAGCAGCTTAACGCCCCTGGCCCTAGCGGGGAGTACGAACAATGAGCAGTTCTTC; CDR3 protein: CASSLTPLALAGSTNNEQFF
clone size: .; D gene: .; J gene: TRBJ1-1; V gene: TRBV7-9; CDR3 DNA: TGTGCCAGCAGCTTAAGGGGATTAAGGGCTTTCTTT; CDR3 protein: CASSLRGLRAFF
clone size: once; D gene: .; J gene: TRBJ2-6; V gene: TRBV28; CDR3 DNA: TGTGCCACCTACACCCGGGGTTTCTCTGGGGCCAACGTCCTGACTTTC; CDR3 protein: CATYTRGFSGANVLTF
clone size: once; D gene: TRBD1; J gene: TRBJ2-1; V gene: TRBV9; CDR3 DNA: TGTGCCAGCAGCCCTAACAGGGGGAAATACAATGAGCAGTTCTTC; CDR3 protein: CASSPNRGKYNEQFF
clone size: .; D gene: TRBD1; J gene: TRBJ1-2; V gene: TRBV11-2; CDR3 DNA: TGTGCCAGCAGCACACGTAGGGACAGCGACTATGGCTACACCTTC; CDR3 protein: CASSTRRDSDYGYTF
clone size: .; D gene: .; J gene: TRBJ2-7; V gene: TRBV6-6; CDR3 DNA: TGTGCCAGCAGTTACAGTCAGGGAGGCCACGAGCAGTACTTC; CDR3 protein: CASSYSQGGHEQYF
clone size: once; D gene: .; J gene: TRBJ2-7; V gene: TRBV11-2; CDR3 DNA: TGTGCCAGCAGCCCCCTCTCAGGGGCACAGTACTTC; CDR3 protein: CASSPLSGAQYF
clone size: .; D gene: TRBD1; J gene: TRBJ2-3; V gene: TRBV3-1/TRBV3-2; CDR3 DNA: TGTGCCAGCAGGGGGACAGGGGGCGCGAATACGCAGTATTTT; CDR3 protein: CASRGTGGANTQYF
clone size: .; D gene: .; J gene: TRBJ2-3; V gene: TRBV5-5; CDR3 DNA: TGTGCCAGCAGAACAGGTTGGAGCACAGATACGCAGTATTTT; CDR3 protein: CASRTGWSTDTQYF
clone size: .; D gene: .; J gene: TRBJ1-5; V gene: TRBV24-1; CDR3 DNA: TGTGCCACCAGGGCGGGCCACGGGGGAGGCCAGCCCCAGCATTTT; CDR3 protein: CATRAGHGGGQPQHF
clone size: .; D gene: TRBD1; J gene: TRBJ1-1; V gene: TRBV6-5; CDR3 DNA: TGTGCCAGCAGCGGGAGGGGGCAAGCTTTCTTT; CDR3 protein: CASSGRGQAFF
clone size: few; D gene: .; J gene: TRBJ1-1; V gene: TRBV6-5; CDR3 DNA: TGTGCCACCACTAGAGGGGAGGGCACTGAAGCTTTCTTT; CDR3 protein: CATTRGEGTEAFF
clone size: .; D gene: .; J gene: TRBJ1-1; V gene: TRBV5-1; CDR3 DNA: TGCGCCAGCAGCTTCCATATAACAGGGATTGAGAACACTGAAGCTTTCTTT; CDR3 protein: CASSFHITGIENTEAFF
clone size: .; D gene: .; J gene: TRBJ2-2; V gene: TRBV19; CDR3 DNA: TGTGCCAGTACCTGGGGCCAACCGGGACACTCTTACACCGGGGAGCTGTTTTTT; CDR3 protein: CASTWGQPGHSYTGELFF
clone size: .; D gene: TRBD1; J gene: TRBJ1-2; V gene: TRBV27; CDR3 DNA: TGTGCCAGCAGTATCGGGACAGGGAACGGCTACACCTTC; CDR3 protein: CASSIGTGNGYTF
clone size: .; D gene: TRBD1; J gene: TRBJ1-6; V gene: TRBV19; CDR3 DNA: TGTGCCAGTAGTATGAAATTCAGACAGGGGAATAATTCACCCCTCCACTTT; CDR3 protein: CASSMKFRQGNNSPLHF
clone size: .; D gene: TRBD1; J gene: TRBJ2-1; V gene: TRBV4-1; CDR3 DNA: TGCGCCAGCAGCCAGGAGTACAGGGGAAACTACAATGAGCAGTTCTTC; CDR3 protein: CASSQEYRGNYNEQFF